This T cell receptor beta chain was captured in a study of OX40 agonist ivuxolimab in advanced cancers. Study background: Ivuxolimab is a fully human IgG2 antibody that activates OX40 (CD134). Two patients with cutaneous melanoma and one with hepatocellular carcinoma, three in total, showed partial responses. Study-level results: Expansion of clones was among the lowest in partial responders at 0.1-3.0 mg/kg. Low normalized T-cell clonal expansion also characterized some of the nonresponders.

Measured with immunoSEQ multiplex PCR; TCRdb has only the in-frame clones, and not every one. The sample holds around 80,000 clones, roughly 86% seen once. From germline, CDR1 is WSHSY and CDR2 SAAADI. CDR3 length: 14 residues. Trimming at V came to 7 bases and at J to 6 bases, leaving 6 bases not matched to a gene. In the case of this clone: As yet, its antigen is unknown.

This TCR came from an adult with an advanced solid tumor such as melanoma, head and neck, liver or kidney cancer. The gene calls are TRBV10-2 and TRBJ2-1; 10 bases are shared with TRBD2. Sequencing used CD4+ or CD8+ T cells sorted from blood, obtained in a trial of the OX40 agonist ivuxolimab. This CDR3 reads CASTLAGASNEQFF. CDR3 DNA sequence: TGCGCCAGCACCCTAGCGGGGGCCTCCAATGAGCAGTTCTTC.